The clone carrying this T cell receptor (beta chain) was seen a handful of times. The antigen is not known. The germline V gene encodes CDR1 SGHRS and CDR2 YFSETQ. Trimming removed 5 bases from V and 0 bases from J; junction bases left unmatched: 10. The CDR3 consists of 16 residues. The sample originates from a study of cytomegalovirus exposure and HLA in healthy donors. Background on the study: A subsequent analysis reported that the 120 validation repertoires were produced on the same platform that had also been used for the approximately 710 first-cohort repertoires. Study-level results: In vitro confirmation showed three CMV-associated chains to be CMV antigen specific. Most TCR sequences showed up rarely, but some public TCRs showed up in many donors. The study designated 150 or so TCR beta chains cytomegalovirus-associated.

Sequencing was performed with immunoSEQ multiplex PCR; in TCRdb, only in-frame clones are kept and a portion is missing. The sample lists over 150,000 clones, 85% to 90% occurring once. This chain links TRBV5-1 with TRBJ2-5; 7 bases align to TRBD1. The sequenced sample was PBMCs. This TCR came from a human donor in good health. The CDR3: CASRIAGTAHQETQYF. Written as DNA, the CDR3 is TGCGCCAGCAGAATTGCCGGGACAGCACACCAAGAGACCCAGTACTTC.